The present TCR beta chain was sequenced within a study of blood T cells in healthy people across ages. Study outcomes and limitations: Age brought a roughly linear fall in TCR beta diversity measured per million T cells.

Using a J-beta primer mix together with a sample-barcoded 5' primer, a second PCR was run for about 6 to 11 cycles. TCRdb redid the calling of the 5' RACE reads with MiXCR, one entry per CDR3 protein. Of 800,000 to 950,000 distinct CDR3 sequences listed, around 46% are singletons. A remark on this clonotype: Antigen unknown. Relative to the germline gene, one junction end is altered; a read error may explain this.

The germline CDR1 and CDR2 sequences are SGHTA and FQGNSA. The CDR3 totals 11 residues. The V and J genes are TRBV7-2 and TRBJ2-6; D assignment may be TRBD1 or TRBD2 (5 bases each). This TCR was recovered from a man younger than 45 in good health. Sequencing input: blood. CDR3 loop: CAGTGANVPTF. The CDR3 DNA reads TGTGCCGGCACCGGGGCCAACGTCCCGACTTTC.